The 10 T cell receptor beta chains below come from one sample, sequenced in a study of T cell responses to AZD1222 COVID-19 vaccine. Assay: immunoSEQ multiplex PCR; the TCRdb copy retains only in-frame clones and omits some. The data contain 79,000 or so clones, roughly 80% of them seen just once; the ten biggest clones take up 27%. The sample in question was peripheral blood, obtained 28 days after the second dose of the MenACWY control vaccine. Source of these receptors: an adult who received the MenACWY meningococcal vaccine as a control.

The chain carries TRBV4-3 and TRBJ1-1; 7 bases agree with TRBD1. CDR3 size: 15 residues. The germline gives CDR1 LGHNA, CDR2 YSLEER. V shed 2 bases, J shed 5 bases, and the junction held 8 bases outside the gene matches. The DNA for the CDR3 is TGCGCCAGCAGCCAATACAGGGGAATAGAAACTGAAGCTTTCTTT. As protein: CASSQYRGIETEAFF.

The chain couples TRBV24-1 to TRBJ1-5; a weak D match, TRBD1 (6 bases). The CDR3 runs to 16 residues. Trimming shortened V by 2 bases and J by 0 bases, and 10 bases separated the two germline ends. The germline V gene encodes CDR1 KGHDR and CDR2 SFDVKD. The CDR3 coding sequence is TGTGCCACCAGTGATTCGGACAGATATAGCAATCAGCCCCAGCATTTT. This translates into CATSDSDRYSNQPQHF.

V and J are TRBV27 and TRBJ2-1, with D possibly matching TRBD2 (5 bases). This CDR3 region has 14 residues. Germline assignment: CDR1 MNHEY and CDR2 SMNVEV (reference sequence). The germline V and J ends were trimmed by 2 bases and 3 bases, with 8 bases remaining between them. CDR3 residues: CASSLRRGYNEQFF. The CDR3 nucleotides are TGTGCCAGCAGTTTAAGACGGGGCTACAATGAGCAGTTCTTC.

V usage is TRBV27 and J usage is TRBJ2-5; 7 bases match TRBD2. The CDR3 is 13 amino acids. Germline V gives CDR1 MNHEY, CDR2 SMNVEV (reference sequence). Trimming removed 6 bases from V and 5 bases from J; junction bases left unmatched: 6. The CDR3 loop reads CASSRREGETQYF. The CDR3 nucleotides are TGTGCCAGCAGCCGTAGGGAGGGGGAGACCCAGTACTTC.

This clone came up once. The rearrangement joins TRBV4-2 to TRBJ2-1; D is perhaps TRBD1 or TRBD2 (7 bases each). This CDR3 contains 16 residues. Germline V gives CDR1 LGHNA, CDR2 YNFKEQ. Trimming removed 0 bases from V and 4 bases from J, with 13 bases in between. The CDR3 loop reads CASSQDGRGLYNEQFF. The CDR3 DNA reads TGTGCCAGCAGCCAAGATGGGAGGGGGCTTTACAATGAGCAGTTCTTC.

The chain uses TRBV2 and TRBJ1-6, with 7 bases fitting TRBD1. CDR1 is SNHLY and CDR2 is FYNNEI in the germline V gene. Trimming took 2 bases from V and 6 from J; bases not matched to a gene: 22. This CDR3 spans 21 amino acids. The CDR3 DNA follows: TGTGCCAGCAGTGAACAGGTTTTGCGACAGGGTGTAATCCCCCCTAATTCACCCCTCCACTTT. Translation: CASSEQVLRQGVIPPNSPLHF.

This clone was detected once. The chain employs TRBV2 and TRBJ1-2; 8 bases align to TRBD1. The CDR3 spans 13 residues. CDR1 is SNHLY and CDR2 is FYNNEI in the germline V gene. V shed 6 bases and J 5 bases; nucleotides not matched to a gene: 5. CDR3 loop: CASSLGTGYGYTF. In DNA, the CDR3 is TGTGCCAGCAGCCTCGGGACAGGATATGGCTACACCTTC.

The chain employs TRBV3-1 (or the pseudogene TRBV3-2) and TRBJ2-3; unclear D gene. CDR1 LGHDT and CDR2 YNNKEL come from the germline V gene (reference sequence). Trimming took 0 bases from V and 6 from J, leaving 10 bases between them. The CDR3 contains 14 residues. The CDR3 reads CASSQEVAEDTQYF. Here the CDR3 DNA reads TGTGCCAGCAGCCAAGAGGTAGCAGAGGATACGCAGTATTTT.

This chain's CDR3 is CASSGGGNEQFF. CDR3 DNA: TGTGCCAGCAGTGGTGGGGGGAATGAGCAGTTCTTC. V is TRBV2 and J is TRBJ2-1; possible D gene TRBD2, 6 bases. The germline V gene has CDR1 SNHLY and CDR2 FYNNEI. With 4 bases removed from V and 7 bases from J, the gap between germline ends came to 8 bases. The CDR3 is made up of 12 amino acids.

The CDR3 is CASSLDPSGSNQPQHF. DNA for the CDR3: TGTGCCAGCAGCCTTGACCCCTCAGGGAGCAATCAGCCCCAGCATTTT. The gene calls are TRBV5-5 and TRBJ1-5; a weak D match, TRBD1 (5 bases). This CDR3 is built from 16 residues. CDR1 and CDR2 from the germline V gene are SGHKS and YYEKEE (reference sequence). V lost 4 bases and J lost 1, with 15 bases in between. Looking up the rest from reference TRBV5-5 and TRBJ1-5 gives the full variable domain: DAGVTQSPTHLIKTRGQQVTLRCSPISGHKSVSWYQQVLGQGPQFIFQYYEKEERGRGNFPDRFSARQFPNYSSELNVNALLLGDSALYLCASSLDPSGSNQPQHFGDGTRLSIL.